The subject of this entry is one T cell receptor (beta chain). What it binds is unknown. These data belong to a study of long-term antiretroviral therapy in people with HIV. Study context: About a decade before 2015, the earliest samples were taken when ART was typically delayed.

Every participant with HIV received treatment in the United States. The run of the v3.0 immunoSEQ assay was at survey level. Only in-frame clones appear in the TCRdb table, and some are missing; sequencing was by immunoSEQ multiplex PCR. The data show around 9,600 clones, around 77% seen once. General study points: Repertoires with HIV possessed tighter CDR3 length spans than those of controls. Every time point showed a repertoire led by clones expanded before ART.

Trimming left V 5 bases short and J 12 bases short, with 20 bases between. Germline V lookup: CDR1 LNHDA, CDR2 SQIVND (reference sequence). This CDR3 has 14 residues. Sample: unsorted PBMCs, taken 0.4 years before starting antiretroviral therapy. The rearrangement uses TRBV19 and TRBJ2-4, with a tentative D call TRBD1 (5 bases). The source is a man aged 30 to 45 with HIV. CDR3 bases: TGTGCCAGTAGTGAAACTCTAACAGGCTCTGGTCAGTACTTC. Its translation: CASSETLTGSGQYF. Using reference TRBV19 and TRBJ2-4 for the parts outside the CDR3, the full variable domain is DGGITQSPKYLFRKEGQNVTLSCEQNLNHDAMYWYRQDPGQGLRLIYYSQIVNDFQKGDIAEGYSVSREKKESFPLTVTSAQKNPTAFYLCASSETLTGSGQYFGAGTRLSVL.